The text below deals with one T cell receptor beta chain. Original processing notes: From reference gene primer amplification, estimates of nucleated cell counts were derived. Produced via immunoSEQ multiplex PCR; TCRdb's table is partial and in-frame only. The DNA gave D and trimming, while V, J and clone size come from that table. The data contain 13,000 to 15,000 clones, about 91% of them singletons. This sample stems from a study of blood T cell repertoires in COVID-19. Overall study: The United States, Italy and Spain were the sources of the acute and convalescent COVID-19 samples. Nucleic acid was either cDNA or gDNA, and it came from T cells, B-cell-depleted T cells, or PBMCs.

V dropped 6 bases and J dropped 5; count of bases not matched to a gene: 10. The CDR3 length is 15 residues. Germline loops: CDR1 MNHEY, CDR2 SVGAGI. This chain connects TRBV6-5 to TRBJ2-3; 8 positions match TRBD1. Sequenced material: peripheral blood. The clonotype originates from a human donor in a cohort sampled during active COVID-19. CDR3 DNA sequence: TGTGCCAGCAGGCTAGAGGACAGGGCCGGAGATACGCAGTATTTT. It is translated as CASRLEDRAGDTQYF.